This passage covers 17 T cell receptor beta chains from one sample sequenced in a study of blood T cell repertoires in COVID-19. Only in-frame clones appear in the TCRdb table, and some are missing; sequencing was by immunoSEQ multiplex PCR. Of about 310,000 clones listed, approximately 90% were seen once; the top ten hold more than 8.5%. Sequencing was performed on PBMCs or T cells enriched from blood (not recorded which). All receptors come from a woman under 30 who had recovered from COVID-19.

J is TRBJ1-2 and V is TRBV11-2; D may be TRBD1 (5 bases). Germline V gene sequence: CDR1 SGHAT, CDR2 FQNNGV. This CDR3 comprises 14 residues. The V end lost 6 bases, the J end lost 9 bases, and 20 bases lay between the germline ends. The CDR3: CASSFENRLMSYTF. CDR3 in DNA: TGTGCCAGCAGTTTCGAAAACAGGTTAATGAGCTACACCTTC. The full variable domain, its missing parts supplied by reference TRBV11-2 and TRBJ1-2, is EAGVAQSPRYKIIEKRQSVAFWCNPISGHATLYWYQQILGQGPKLLIQFQNNGVVDDSQLPKDRFSAERLKGVDSTLKIQPAKLEDSAVYLCASSFENRLMSYTFGSGTRLTVV.

V usage is TRBV3-1 (or the pseudogene TRBV3-2) and J usage is TRBJ2-7; 8 bases align to TRBD1. The V gene's germline CDR1 is LGHDT and CDR2 YNNKEL (reference sequence). Germline trimming cut 1 base from V and 2 bases from J; bases unmatched to any gene: 1. CDR3 size: 14 residues. CDR3 nucleotide sequence: TGTGCCAGCAGCCAAGGGACAGGGACCTACGAGCAGTACTTC. This codes for CASSQGTGTYEQYF.

The rearrangement joins TRBV11-2 to TRBJ1-2; 7 nucleotides align to TRBD1. Germline CDR1 SGHAT, CDR2 FQNNGV. Germline trimming cut 0 bases from V and 3 bases from J; bases unmatched to any gene: 10. The CDR3 is 17 amino acids. CDR3 amino acids: CASSLDPGTETHYGYTF. CDR3 DNA: TGTGCCAGCAGCTTAGATCCCGGGACAGAAACTCACTATGGCTACACCTTC.

The chain has TRBV4-3 and TRBJ1-6; D not certain. This CDR3 is 15 amino acids long. V lost 1 base, J lost 7 bases, and 11 bases lay in between. Germline V lookup: CDR1 LGHNA, CDR2 YSLEER. CDR3 residues: CASSQARQFNSPLHF. The CDR3 DNA reads as TGCGCCAGCAGCCAAGCGCGGCAGTTCAATTCACCCCTCCACTTT.

The chain combines TRBV29-1 with TRBJ1-1; 7 nucleotides line up with TRBD1. V was clipped by 5 bases and J by 0 bases; unmatched bases: 6. Germline V gene sequence: CDR1 SQVTM, CDR2 ANQGSEA. The CDR3 is 14 residues long. The CDR3 here is CSVSGTVMNTEAFF. Written as DNA, the CDR3 is TGCAGCGTTTCAGGGACAGTCATGAACACTGAAGCTTTCTTT.

This sequence joins TRBV4-1 and TRBJ1-3; maybe TRBD1 (6 bases). CDR3 length: 18 residues. Germline loops: CDR1 MGHRA, CDR2 YSYEKL. V dropped 6 bases and J dropped 0 bases, with 21 bases sitting between them. CDR3 sequence: CASSPSPGQILSGNTIYF. The CDR3 DNA follows: TGCGCCAGCAGTCCAAGCCCCGGACAGATCCTCTCTGGAAACACCATATATTTT.

This chain joins TRBV27 and TRBJ2-3; D may be TRBD2 (6 bases). The CDR3 spans 14 residues. Per germline, CDR1 MNHEY and CDR2 SMNVEV (reference sequence). Between the trimmed V and J ends, which lost 5 bases and 5 bases, there was a span of 14 bases. The CDR3 coding sequence is TGTGCCAGCAGTGAGGATAGCGGAAAAGATACGCAGTATTTT. It codes for CASSEDSGKDTQYF.

V is TRBV7-2 and J is TRBJ2-7; 9 bases fit TRBD2. Germline V gene sequence: CDR1 SGHTA, CDR2 FQGNSA. V lost 3 bases and J lost 4; bases outside the gene matches: 4. This CDR3 is built from 14 residues. CDR3 in amino acids: CASSFGGGEYEQYF. CDR3 sequence (DNA): TGTGCCAGCAGCTTCGGCGGGGGGGAGTACGAGCAGTACTTC. The variable domain in full, with the rest retrieved from reference TRBV7-2 and TRBJ2-7, is GAGVSQSPSNKVTEKGKDVELRCDPISGHTALYWYRQSLGQGLEFLIYFQGNSAPDKSGLPSDRFSAERTGGSVSTLTIQRTQQEDSAVYLCASSFGGGEYEQYFGPGTRLTVT.

This clone was found a few times. The gene calls are TRBV29-1 and TRBJ1-5; tentatively, D is TRBD1 (6 bases). CDR1 and CDR2 (germline): SQVTM, ANQGSEA. Trimming removed 7 bases from V and 14 bases from J, with 18 bases in between. This CDR3 comprises 11 residues. The CDR3 DNA reads as TGCAGCGCCGGGGACCCGGGACAAGAGCATTTT. Translating gives CSAGDPGQEHF. The full variable domain, completed using reference TRBV29-1 and TRBJ1-5, is SAVISQKPSRDICQRGTSLTIQCQVDSQVTMMFWYRQQPGQSLTLIATANQGSEATYESGFVIDKFPISRPNLTFSTLTVSNMSPEDSSIYLCSAGDPGQEHFGDGTRLSIL.

The V gene is TRBV6-2 or TRBV6-3, the J gene TRBJ1-3, with D unclear. Deletions cut 3 bases from V and 4 bases from J, with 4 bases between. The CDR3 sequence is 12 residues long. Germline V gives CDR1 MNHEY, CDR2 SVGEGT. In DNA form, the CDR3 reads TGTGCCAGCAGTTATAAAGGAAACACCATATATTTT. This codes for CASSYKGNTIYF.

The V gene is TRBV19, the J gene TRBJ1-1, with D uncertain. V lost 1 base and J 0 bases, leaving 9 bases between the germline ends. The CDR3 sequence is 15 residues long. Germline lookup yields CDR1 LNHDA and CDR2 SQIVND (reference sequence). In DNA form, the CDR3 reads TGTGCCAGTAGTATAGTCGCAGAAATGAACACTGAAGCTTTCTTT. It yields the protein CASSIVAEMNTEAFF. Based on the CDR3 plus reference TRBV19 and TRBJ1-1, the full variable domain is DGGITQSPKYLFRKEGQNVTLSCEQNLNHDAMYWYRQDPGQGLRLIYYSQIVNDFQKGDIAEGYSVSREKKESFPLTVTSAQKNPTAFYLCASSIVAEMNTEAFFGQGTRLTVV.

This sequence joins TRBV20-1 and TRBJ2-6, with D unresolved. The V gene's germline CDR1 is DFQATT and CDR2 SNEGSKA (reference sequence). Trimming took 3 bases from V and 0 from J, leaving 9 bases between them. This CDR3 contains 15 residues. The DNA for the CDR3 is TGCAGTGCTAGTGGCCGCAGCTCTGGGGCCAACGTCCTGACTTTC. It yields the protein CSASGRSSGANVLTF.

This rearrangement joins TRBV5-4 to TRBJ2-3; D possibly corresponds to TRBD2 (6 bases). CDR1 and CDR2 (germline): SGHNT, YYREEE (reference sequence). CDR3 length: 15 residues. V was cut by 4 bases and J by 4 bases, with 16 bases left in between. The CDR3 DNA follows: TGTGCCAGCAGCATGGACTACGCAAGTGCAGATACGCAGTATTTT. It translates to CASSMDYASADTQYF.

The V call is TRBV6-6, the J call TRBJ1-1; D gene uncertain. Germline CDR1 is MNHNY and CDR2 is SVGAGI (reference sequence). Trimming pared 4 bases from V and 5 bases from J, leaving 11 bases between. The CDR3 extends over 13 amino acids. The CDR3 bases are TGTGCCAGCAGTTCGATAGGAGGGACTGAAGCTTTCTTT. Translating it yields CASSSIGGTEAFF.

The chain joins TRBV5-1 to TRBJ1-5; unclear D gene. This CDR3 is built from 16 residues. Germline V gene lookup returns CDR1 SGHRS and CDR2 YFSETQ. The V gene lost 2 bases and the J gene lost 11 bases, with 23 bases spanning the gap. The CDR3 region has the DNA TGCGCCAGCAGCTTCAATCCTTTGACTAATAATCAAGCCCAGCATTTT. Its protein is CASSFNPLTNNQAQHF.

The rearrangement joins TRBV5-5 to TRBJ1-2, with 7 nucleotides matching TRBD1. V lost 1 base to trimming and J lost 8 bases; unmatched junction nucleotides: 11. CDR3 length: 15 residues. Germline-derived CDR1 and CDR2 are SGHKS and YYEKEE (reference sequence). This chain's CDR3 is CASSLTGVQSWGYTF. The CDR3 nucleotides read TGTGCCAGCAGCTTGACAGGGGTTCAGTCGTGGGGCTACACCTTC. Complete variable domain (other parts from reference TRBV5-5 and TRBJ1-2): DAGVTQSPTHLIKTRGQQVTLRCSPISGHKSVSWYQQVLGQGPQFIFQYYEKEERGRGNFPDRFSARQFPNYSSELNVNALLLGDSALYLCASSLTGVQSWGYTFGSGTRLTVV.

The rearrangement links TRBV4-3 to TRBJ2-7, with 8 nucleotides matching TRBD2. CDR3 length: 16 residues. CDR1 and CDR2 from the germline V gene are LGHNA and YSLEER. Trimming cost V 0 bases and J 6 bases; bases outside gene matches: 10. The CDR3 loop is CASSQDGAGVFREQYF. The CDR3 DNA reads TGCGCCAGCAGCCAAGATGGAGCGGGAGTGTTTCGCGAGCAGTACTTC.